This TCR delta chain stems from a study of gamma-delta chains in newborns, infants, children. About the study: Innate gammadelta T cells reportedly expand polyclonally right after birth, driven by microbial exposure, per the title.

Within the sample, this clone is medium-sized. Within the sample, other DNA sequences also encode this same CDR3. TCRdb ran CATT on the reads. The data hold about 5,000 delta-chain clones, with 0.4% to 0.45% observed a single time. V trimming: 2 bases; J trimming: 1 base; junction bases outside the gene matches: 5. The CDR3 contains 17 residues. CDR1 GEAIGNYY and CDR2 EKD come from the germline V gene. This clonotype was obtained from a child who was a newborn, infant or young child, either healthy, febrile or measles-vaccinated (not recorded which). Sequenced material: blood. The chain uses TRDV2 and TRDJ2; 11 bases match TRDD3. The CDR3 sequence is CACDILGDIGLTAQLFF. For the CDR3, the DNA is TGTGCCTGTGACATACTGGGGGATATTGGTTTGACAGCACAACTCTTCTTT.